This T cell receptor beta chain came from a study of T cells in women clearing cervical HPV infection. Study overall: Cases: HPV16-related CIN3 or worse on histology, a couple of invasive cancers.

The germline CDR1 and CDR2 sequences are DFQATT and SNEGSKA (reference sequence). This CDR3 region has 14 residues. Trimming left V 6 bases short and J 4 bases short, with 18 bases between. As for this clone: The read ends 3 residues early relative to the CDR3; the germline J gene fills the gap.

The table came from immunoSEQ multiplex PCR; TCRdb's copy has only in-frame clones and leaves some out. Its listing shows about 30,000 clones. Sample: blood buffy coat. The chain links TRBV20-1 to TRBJ1-2; D possibly corresponds to TRBD1 (6 bases). The TCR was taken from a woman between 18 and 75 years old with a cervical HPV16 infection that either progressed to CIN3+ or cleared (not recorded which). The covered CDR3 bases are TGCAGTGCCTCGAAGGGGGAGCTTGGCTATGGC. Translating it yields CSASKGELGYG. The full CDR3 protein is CSASKGELGYGYTF.